This note documents a single TCR beta chain sequence. Germline lookup yields CDR1 MNHNS and CDR2 SASEGT. V was shortened by 1 base and J by 3 bases, with 9 bases between the two germline ends. This CDR3 has 15 residues. This entry comes from a study of blood T cell repertoires in COVID-19. Profiling relied on immunoSEQ multiplex PCR, and the TCRdb table lists in-frame clones only, not all of them. Of roughly 65,000 clones listed, 90% were seen once; the top ten hold around 1.3%. The J gene is TRBJ1-4, the V gene TRBV6-1; a weak D match, TRBD1 (5 bases). This receptor was taken from a man aged 60-69 years with acute or convalescent COVID-19. Sequenced input: peripheral blood. The CDR3 DNA reads as TGTGCCAGCAGTGAAGGCAGGGTAGCTAATGAAAAACTGTTTTTT. This gives the protein CASSEGRVANEKLFF.